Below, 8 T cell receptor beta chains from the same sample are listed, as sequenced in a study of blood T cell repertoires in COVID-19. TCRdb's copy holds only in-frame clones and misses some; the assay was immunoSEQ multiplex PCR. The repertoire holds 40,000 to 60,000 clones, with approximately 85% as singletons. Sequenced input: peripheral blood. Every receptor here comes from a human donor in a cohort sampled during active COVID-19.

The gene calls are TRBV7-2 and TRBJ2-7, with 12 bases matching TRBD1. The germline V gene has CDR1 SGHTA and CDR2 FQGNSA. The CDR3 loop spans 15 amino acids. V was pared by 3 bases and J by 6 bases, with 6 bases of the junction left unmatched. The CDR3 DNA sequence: TGTGCCAGCAGCTTCTCCGGGACAGGGGGCACCGAGCAGTACTTC. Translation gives CASSFSGTGGTEQYF.

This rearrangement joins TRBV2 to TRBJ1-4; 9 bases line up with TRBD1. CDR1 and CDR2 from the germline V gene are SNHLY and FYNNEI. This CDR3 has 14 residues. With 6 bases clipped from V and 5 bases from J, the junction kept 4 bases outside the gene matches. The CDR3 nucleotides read TGTGCCAGCAGCCCGGACAGGGGAAATGAAAAACTGTTTTTT. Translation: CASSPDRGNEKLFF.

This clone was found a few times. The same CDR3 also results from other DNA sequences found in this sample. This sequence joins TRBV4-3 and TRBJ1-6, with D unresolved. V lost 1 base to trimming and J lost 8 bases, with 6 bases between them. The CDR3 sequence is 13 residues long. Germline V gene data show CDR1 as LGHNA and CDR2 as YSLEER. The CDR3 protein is CASSQVEDSPLHF. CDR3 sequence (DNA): TGCGCCAGCAGCCAAGTTGAGGATTCACCCCTCCACTTT.

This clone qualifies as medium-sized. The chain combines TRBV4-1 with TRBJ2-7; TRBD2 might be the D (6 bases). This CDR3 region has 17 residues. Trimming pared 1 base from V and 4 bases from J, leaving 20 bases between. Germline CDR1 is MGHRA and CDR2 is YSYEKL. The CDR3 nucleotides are TGCGCCAGCAGCCAAGCTATAATATCGGGACTTCCTTACGAGCAGTACTTC. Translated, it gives CASSQAIISGLPYEQYF.

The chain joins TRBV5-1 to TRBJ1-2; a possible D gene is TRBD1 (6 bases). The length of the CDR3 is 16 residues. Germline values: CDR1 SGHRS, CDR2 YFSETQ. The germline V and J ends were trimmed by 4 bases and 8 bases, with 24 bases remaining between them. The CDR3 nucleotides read TGCGCCAGCAGCCCACGGGCAGGGGCCATCGGTTTCGGCTACACCTTC. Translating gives CASSPRAGAIGFGYTF.

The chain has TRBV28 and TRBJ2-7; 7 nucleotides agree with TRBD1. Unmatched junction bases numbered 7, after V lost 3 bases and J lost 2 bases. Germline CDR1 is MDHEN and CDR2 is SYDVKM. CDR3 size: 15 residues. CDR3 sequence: CASSFSGQAPYEQYF. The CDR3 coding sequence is TGTGCCAGCAGTTTCTCTGGACAGGCCCCCTACGAGCAGTACTTC.

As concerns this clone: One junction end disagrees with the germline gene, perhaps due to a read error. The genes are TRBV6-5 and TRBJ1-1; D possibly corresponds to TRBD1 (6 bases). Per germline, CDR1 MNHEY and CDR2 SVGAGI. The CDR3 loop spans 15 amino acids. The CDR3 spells CASSDSGTTNTEAFF. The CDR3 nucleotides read TGTGCCAGCAGTGACTCCGGGACAACGAACACTGAAGCTTTCTTT.

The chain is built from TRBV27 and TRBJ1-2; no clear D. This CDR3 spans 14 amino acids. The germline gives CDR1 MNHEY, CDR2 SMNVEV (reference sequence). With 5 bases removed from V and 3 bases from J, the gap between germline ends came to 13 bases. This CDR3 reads CASSPWSQHYGYTF. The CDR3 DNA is TGTGCCAGCAGTCCCTGGAGTCAGCACTATGGCTACACCTTC.